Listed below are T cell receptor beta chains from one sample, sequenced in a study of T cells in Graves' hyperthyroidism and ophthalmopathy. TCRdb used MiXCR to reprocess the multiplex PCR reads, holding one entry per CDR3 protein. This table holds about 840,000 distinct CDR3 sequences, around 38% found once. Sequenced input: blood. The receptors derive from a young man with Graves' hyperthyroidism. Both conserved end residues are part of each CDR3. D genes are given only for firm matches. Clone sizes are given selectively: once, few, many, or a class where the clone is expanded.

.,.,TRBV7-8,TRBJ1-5,CASSLLSGGPDQPQHF,TGTGCCAGCAGCCTCCTAAGCGGTGGCCCTGATCAGCCCCAGCATTTT
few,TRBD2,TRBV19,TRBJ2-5,CASSIIWASGTGETQYF,TGTGCCAGTAGTATAATCTGGGCTAGCGGGACGGGAGAGACCCAGTACTTC
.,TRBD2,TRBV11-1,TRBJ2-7,CANSGGGPYEQYF,TGTGCCAACAGCGGGGGCGGTCCCTACGAGCAGTACTTC
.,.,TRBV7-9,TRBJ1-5,CASSSEGQPQHF,TGTGCTAGCAGCTCAGAGGGGCAGCCCCAGCATTTT
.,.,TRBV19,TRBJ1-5,CASSQEIYRRGNQPQHF,TGTGCCAGCAGCCAAGAAATCTACAGGCGCGGTAATCAGCCCCAGCATTTT
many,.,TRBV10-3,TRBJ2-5,CAISAPGEKETQYF,TGTGCCATCAGTGCCCCGGGAGAAAAAGAGACCCAGTACTTC
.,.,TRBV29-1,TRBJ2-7,CSVARDSFEQYF,TGCAGCGTTGCTAGGGATTCGTTCGAGCAGTACTTC
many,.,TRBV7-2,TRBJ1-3,CASFSGNTIYF,TGTGCCAGCTTTTCTGGAAACACCATATATTTT
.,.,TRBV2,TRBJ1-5,CASSAGGHSNQPQHF,TGTGCCAGCAGTGCTGGGGGACATAGCAATCAGCCCCAGCATTTT
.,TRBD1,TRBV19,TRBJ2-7,CASSRTGENEQYF,TGTGCCAGTAGTCGGACAGGTGAGAACGAGCAGTACTTC
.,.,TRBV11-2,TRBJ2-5,CASSLGTWLSDRETQYF,TGTGCCAGCAGCTTAGGGACCTGGCTAAGCGATCGGGAGACCCAGTACTTC
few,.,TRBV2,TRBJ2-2,CASRSRGNTGELFF,TGTGCCAGCAGATCGAGGGGAAACACCGGGGAGCTGTTTTTT
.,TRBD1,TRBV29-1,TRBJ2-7,CSVGTGGDEQYF,TGCAGCGTTGGGACAGGCGGCGACGAGCAGTACTTC
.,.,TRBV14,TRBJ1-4,CASSYSLSGTNEKLFF,TGTGCCAGCAGCTATTCTCTTTCGGGTACTAATGAAAAACTGTTTTTT
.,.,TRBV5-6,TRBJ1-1,CASSSGGFEAFF,TGTGCCAGCAGCTCCGGCGGATTTGAAGCTTTCTTT
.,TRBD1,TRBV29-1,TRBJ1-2,CSSRQGAPDGYTF,TGCAGCAGCCGACAGGGGGCGCCAGATGGCTACACCTTC
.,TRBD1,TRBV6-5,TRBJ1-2,CASSLTGTAPGYGYTF,TGTGCCAGCAGTCTTACTGGGACAGCACCGGGTTATGGCTACACCTTC
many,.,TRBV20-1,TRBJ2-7,CSARDPGSYEQYF,TGCAGTGCTAGAGATCCGGGGTCCTACGAGCAGTACTTC
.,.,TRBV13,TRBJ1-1,CASSLGGGPLNTEAFF,TGTGCCAGCAGCTTAGGAGGGGGGCCTCTGAACACTGAAGCTTTCTTT
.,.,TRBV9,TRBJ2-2,CASSGSGTDNTGELFF,TGTGCCAGCAGCGGGTCCGGGACGGATAACACCGGGGAGCTGTTTTTT
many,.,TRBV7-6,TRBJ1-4,CASSSFSGDEKLFF,TGTGCCAGCAGCTCCTTTAGTGGGGATGAAAAACTGTTTTTT
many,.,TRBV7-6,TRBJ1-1,CASSLNGKAFF,TGTGCCAGCAGCTTAAATGGGAAAGCTTTCTTT
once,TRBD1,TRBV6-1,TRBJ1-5,CASISAGGSCNQPQHF,TGTGCCAGCATTTCCGCAGGGGGCAGTTGCAATCAGCCCCAGCATTTT
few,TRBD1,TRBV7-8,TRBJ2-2,CASSSRQGAGELFF,TGTGCCAGCAGCTCGAGACAGGGGGCCGGGGAGCTGTTTTTT
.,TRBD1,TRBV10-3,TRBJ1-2,CASETLSRQGGGYTF,TGTGCCAGCGAAACCCTTAGCCGACAGGGGGGTGGCTACACCTTC
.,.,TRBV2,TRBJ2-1,CASSVGLANEQFF,TGTGCCAGCAGTGTCGGGCTAGCGAATGAGCAGTTCTTC
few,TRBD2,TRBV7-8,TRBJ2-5,CASSPPLGAGGETQYF,TGTGCCAGCAGCCCTCCCCTAGGAGCGGGGGGAGAGACCCAGTACTTC
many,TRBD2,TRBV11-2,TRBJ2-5,CASGPGLGGTQYF,TGTGCCAGCGGACCGGGACTAGGAGGGACCCAGTACTTC
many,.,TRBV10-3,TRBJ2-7,CAISPRGTESSYEQYF,TGTGCCATCAGCCCACGCGGGACGGAGAGCTCCTACGAGCAGTACTTC
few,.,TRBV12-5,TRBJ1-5,CASGLGLNSNQPQHF,TGTGCTAGTGGTTTGGGATTGAATAGCAATCAGCCCCAGCATTTT
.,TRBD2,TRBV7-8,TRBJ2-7,CASSLPDYDGTLAGGRLYEQYF,TGTGCCAGCAGCTTACCGGATTATGACGGGACGCTGGCAGGCGGGAGGCTCTACGAGCAGTACTTC
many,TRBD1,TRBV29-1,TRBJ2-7,CSVWTGIHEQYF,TGCAGCGTTTGGACAGGGATCCACGAGCAGTACTTC
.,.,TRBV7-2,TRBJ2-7,CASSAPVEGTYEQYF,TGTGCCAGCAGCGCCCCTGTAGAGGGGACCTACGAGCAGTACTTC
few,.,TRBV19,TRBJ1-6,CASSISGADSPLHF,TGTGCCAGTAGTATTTCAGGGGCAGATTCACCCCTCCACTTT
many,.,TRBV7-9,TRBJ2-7,CASSLEGAEQYF,TGTGCCAGCAGCTTGGAAGGGGCCGAGCAGTACTTC
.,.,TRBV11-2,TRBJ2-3,CASSLEEGTQYF,TGTGCCAGCAGCTTAGAGGAGGGTACGCAGTATTTT
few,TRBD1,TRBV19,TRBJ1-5,CASSIPGQGLVQPQHF,TGTGCCAGTAGTATACCCGGACAGGGGCTGGTTCAGCCCCAGCATTTT
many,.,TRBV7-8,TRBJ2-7,CASSLELGDEQYF,TGTGCCAGCAGCTTAGAACTGGGGGACGAGCAGTACTTC
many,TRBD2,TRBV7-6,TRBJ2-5,CASRGTWGGEETQYF,TGTGCCAGCAGAGGCACGTGGGGGGGAGAGGAGACCCAGTACTTC
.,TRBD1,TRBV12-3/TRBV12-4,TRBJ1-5,CASSYSARGLGQPQHF,TGTGCCAGCAGTTACTCGGCCAGGGGGCTCGGTCAGCCCCAGCATTTT
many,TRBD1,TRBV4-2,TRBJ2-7,CASSQEGDSAYEQYF,TGTGCCAGCAGCCAAGAAGGGGACAGCGCCTACGAGCAGTACTTC
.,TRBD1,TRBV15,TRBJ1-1,CATSGGRGTGDTEAFF,TGTGCCACCAGCGGAGGGCGCGGGACAGGGGACACTGAAGCTTTCTTT
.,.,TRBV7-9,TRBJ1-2,CASSFKEDGYTF,TGTGCCAGCAGCTTCAAAGAGGATGGCTACACCTTC
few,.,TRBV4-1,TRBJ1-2,CASSQGGGVYGYTF,TGCGCCAGCAGCCAAGGGGGAGGGGTCTATGGCTACACCTTC
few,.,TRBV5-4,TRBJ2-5,CASSLSREQETQYF,TGTGCCAGCAGCTTAAGCAGGGAACAAGAGACCCAGTACTTC